This TCR beta chain was sequenced in a study of blood T cell repertoires in COVID-19 (dated by TCRdb to the early 2020s). At the level of the whole study: Samples covering the acute and convalescent phases of COVID-19 were provided by collaborators in the United States, Italy and Spain. A de-identified subject ID, COVID-19 status, age in years and sex were almost always included in the sample metadata. The material from the prospective study consisted of cDNA or gDNA derived from T cells, B-cell-depleted T cells, or PBMCs. A freely available public database, intended as a resource for researchers studying the immune response to SARS-CoV-2, is where the repertoires were released. Deeply sampled blood TCRbeta repertoires from subjects exposed to, actively infected with, or recovered from COVID-19 were included in the dataset. The samples were drawn from two sources: the first 160 participants of the ongoing ImmuneRACE study, and 1,000 to 1,500 subjects contributed by 6 global collaborators. HLA class I and class II types, where available, came from metadata supplied by the sample provider rather than from assay-based typing. The full study reports these points: The amount of clinical and demographic metadata varied by source and participant and was provided uncurated.

A note on this clone: The specificity of this receptor is unknown. Base qualities are missing; no much larger clone stands one base away.

Whole blood was collected in K2EDTA tubes by collaborating institutions according to the institutions' own protocols. Collaborator samples were shipped for TCRbeta analysis as frozen whole blood, isolated PBMCs, or DNA extracted from either sample type. The immunoSEQ Assay, a bias-controlled multiplex PCR, was used to amplify TCRbeta CDR3 regions from genomic DNA. Per the authors' processing: The number of nucleated cells in each sample was estimated from the amplification of reference gene primers within the assay. To quantify the absolute abundance of each unique TCRbeta CDR3 rearrangement, sequence reads were collapsed and filtered. For each sample, productive Simpson clonality was calculated as the square root of Simpson's diversity index across productive rearrangements. In TCRdb, the immuneACCESS table is reduced to in-frame sequences with V and J assigned. These tables do not hold every clone; where another copy was compared, an unresolved V gene accounts for under half, and the others remain unexplained. The V and J calls and the clone size are those of that table, but D and trimming were determined from the DNA. Counted in this sample were about 100,000 clones; around 90% of them appeared once. The ten largest make up 5.5% to 6.5% of the sample.

The junction shows trimming of 1 base on V and 10 bases on J, plus 20 bases between the germline ends. From the cysteine up to the phenylalanine, the CDR3 has a length of 16 residues. Of all the DNA, just the CDR3 is kept, 48 bases in frame from base 1. The germline V gene yields SGHVS for CDR1 and FNYEAQ for CDR2. The source material was peripheral blood. Recombination connected TRBV7-6 to TRBJ2-1; TRBD2 is a weak D gene call, 8 bases matching. The sequence came from a woman in her fifties or sixties with acute or convalescent COVID-19. The sequence in DNA is TGTGCCAGCAGCTTAGAGGTAGCGGGGTTGACAGGGGAGCAGTTCTTC. It specifies CASSLEVAGLTGEQFF.